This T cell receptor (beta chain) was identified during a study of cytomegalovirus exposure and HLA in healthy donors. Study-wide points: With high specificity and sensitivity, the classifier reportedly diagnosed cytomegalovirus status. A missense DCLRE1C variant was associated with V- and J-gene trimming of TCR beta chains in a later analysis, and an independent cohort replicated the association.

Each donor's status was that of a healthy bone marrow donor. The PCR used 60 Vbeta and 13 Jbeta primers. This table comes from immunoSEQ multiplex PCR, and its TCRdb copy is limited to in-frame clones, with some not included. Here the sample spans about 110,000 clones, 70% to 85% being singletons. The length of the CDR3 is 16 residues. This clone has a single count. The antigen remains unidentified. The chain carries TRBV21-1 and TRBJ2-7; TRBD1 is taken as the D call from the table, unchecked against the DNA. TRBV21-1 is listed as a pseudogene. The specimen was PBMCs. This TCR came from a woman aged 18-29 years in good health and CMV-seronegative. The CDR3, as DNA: TGTGCCAGCAGCAAAGACCGACAGGGGAGCTCCTACGAGCAGTACTTC. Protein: CASSKDRQGSSYEQYF.